The TCR beta chain under discussion was sequenced for a study of blood T cells in healthy people across ages. CDR1 MNHEY and CDR2 SVGEGT come from the germline V gene. The CDR3 length is 14 residues. The ends lost 8 bases at V and 4 bases at J; junction bases unmatched: 7. The use of a sample-barcoded 5' primer and a J-beta primer mix characterized a second PCR of about 7 to 12 cycles. From the 5' RACE reads, TCRdb called clonotypes with MiXCR, one entry per CDR3 protein. The data show hundreds of thousands of distinct CDR3 sequences, 20% to 25% seen once. This sample was shared with a second study, whose subject was T cells of mothers and their children. In that study: With unrelated pairs as the comparison, related mother-child pairs had a slightly higher overlap that was not significant.

What was sequenced was blood. This receptor was taken from a boy younger than 18 in good health. The V gene is TRBV6-2 or TRBV6-3, the J gene TRBJ2-4; TRBD1 matches 8 bases. CDR3 residues: CASRDRTGKNIQYF. The CDR3 DNA follows: TGTGCCAGCCGGGACAGGACGGGGAAAAACATTCAGTACTTC.